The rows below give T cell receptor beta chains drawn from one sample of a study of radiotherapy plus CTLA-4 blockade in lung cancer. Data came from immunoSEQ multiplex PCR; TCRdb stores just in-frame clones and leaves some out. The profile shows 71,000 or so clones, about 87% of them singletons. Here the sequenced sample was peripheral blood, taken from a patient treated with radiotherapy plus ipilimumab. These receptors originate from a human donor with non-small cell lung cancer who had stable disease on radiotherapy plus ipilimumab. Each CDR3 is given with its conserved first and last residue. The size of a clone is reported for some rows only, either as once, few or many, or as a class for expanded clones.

CDR3aa: CASSLGTWVSTGELFF
v_gene: TRBV5-1
j_gene: TRBJ2-2
abundance: .

CDR3aa: CAWSGVGWTEAFF
v_gene: TRBV30
j_gene: TRBJ1-1
abundance: few

CDR3aa: CASSISRQRPFSGANVLTF
v_gene: TRBV19
j_gene: TRBJ2-6
abundance: .

CDR3aa: CASSLFGQGSYEQYF
v_gene: TRBV27
j_gene: TRBJ2-7
abundance: .

CDR3aa: CASTSGEKLFF
v_gene: TRBV6-4
j_gene: TRBJ1-4
abundance: few

CDR3aa: CASSIVSLAGGETQYF
v_gene: TRBV19
j_gene: TRBJ2-5
abundance: .

CDR3aa: CASSPAGGAYEQYF
v_gene: TRBV18
j_gene: TRBJ2-7
abundance: .

CDR3aa: CASSVGLLGQGATEAFF
v_gene: TRBV9
j_gene: TRBJ1-1
abundance: .

CDR3aa: CASSPLAGANTGELFF
v_gene: TRBV5-1
j_gene: TRBJ2-2
abundance: .

CDR3aa: CASSIGQGPTDTQYF
v_gene: TRBV19
j_gene: TRBJ2-3
abundance: .

CDR3aa: CASSLAGGIQETQYF
v_gene: TRBV5-4
j_gene: TRBJ2-5
abundance: .

CDR3aa: CASSTTPSTDTQYF
v_gene: TRBV7-3
j_gene: TRBJ2-3
abundance: .

CDR3aa: CASSGDRGWGELFF
v_gene: TRBV6-1
j_gene: TRBJ2-2
abundance: .

CDR3aa: CASSLQGGGSGYTF
v_gene: TRBV11-2
j_gene: TRBJ1-2
abundance: few

CDR3aa: CASSLITGGTETQYF
v_gene: TRBV7-3
j_gene: TRBJ2-5
abundance: once

CDR3aa: CASSLGGSYGYTF
v_gene: TRBV28
j_gene: TRBJ1-2
abundance: .

CDR3aa: CASRGLANTGELFF
v_gene: TRBV6-5
j_gene: TRBJ2-2
abundance: .

CDR3aa: CASSFQGEGTEAFF
v_gene: TRBV5-1
j_gene: TRBJ1-1
abundance: .

CDR3aa: CASSEASGQGSIEQFF
v_gene: TRBV10-2
j_gene: TRBJ2-1
abundance: .

CDR3aa: CASREYGEGRLSAYEQYF
v_gene: TRBV27
j_gene: TRBJ2-7
abundance: .

CDR3aa: CASSYSGRENSPLHF
v_gene: TRBV6-5
j_gene: TRBJ1-6
abundance: once

CDR3aa: CASSPPGQYSGNTIYF
v_gene: TRBV14
j_gene: TRBJ1-3
abundance: few

CDR3aa: CASSLGTHYNEQFF
v_gene: TRBV14
j_gene: TRBJ2-1
abundance: .

CDR3aa: CASSETDRGVGTIYF
v_gene: TRBV4-1
j_gene: TRBJ1-3
abundance: .

CDR3aa: CASSLGRRYGYTF
v_gene: TRBV28
j_gene: TRBJ1-2
abundance: .

CDR3aa: CASSRDTRDEQFF
v_gene: TRBV6-1
j_gene: TRBJ2-1
abundance: .

CDR3aa: CASSLRRNQPQHF
v_gene: TRBV7-6
j_gene: TRBJ1-5
abundance: .

CDR3aa: CASSFGDRDSPLHF
v_gene: TRBV7-6
j_gene: TRBJ1-6
abundance: .

CDR3aa: CASSLSAMAYGYTF
v_gene: TRBV27
j_gene: TRBJ1-2
abundance: once

CDR3aa: CASSLALAGGYNEQFF
v_gene: TRBV5-1
j_gene: TRBJ2-1
abundance: .

CDR3aa: CASSLSRSYEQYF
v_gene: TRBV28
j_gene: TRBJ2-7
abundance: .

CDR3aa: CASKTRHTIYF
v_gene: TRBV28
j_gene: TRBJ1-3
abundance: .

CDR3aa: CASGRSYEQYF
v_gene: TRBV9
j_gene: TRBJ2-7
abundance: .

CDR3aa: CASVKGRTSTDTQYF
v_gene: TRBV27
j_gene: TRBJ2-3
abundance: .

CDR3aa: CASSLGGAGETQYF
v_gene: TRBV7-3
j_gene: TRBJ2-5
abundance: .

CDR3aa: CAIRGQPGVSYTF
v_gene: TRBV10-3
j_gene: TRBJ1-2
abundance: few

CDR3aa: CASNEQGTTSEAFF
v_gene: TRBV7-9
j_gene: TRBJ1-1
abundance: .

CDR3aa: CASSLGWGGDEQFF
v_gene: TRBV11-2
j_gene: TRBJ2-1
abundance: .

CDR3aa: CASSLGNTGELFF
v_gene: TRBV7-9
j_gene: TRBJ2-2
abundance: .

CDR3aa: CASSRGQGVYTEAFF
v_gene: TRBV5-6
j_gene: TRBJ1-1
abundance: once

CDR3aa: CAISENPGKLNTEAFF
v_gene: TRBV10-3
j_gene: TRBJ1-1
abundance: .

CDR3aa: CASSQAGTGGSGYTF
v_gene: TRBV14
j_gene: TRBJ1-2
abundance: .

CDR3aa: CASRPRGSSYNEQFF
v_gene: TRBV11-1
j_gene: TRBJ2-1
abundance: .

CDR3aa: CASSQEVTNTIYF
v_gene: TRBV4-2
j_gene: TRBJ1-3
abundance: .

CDR3aa: CASSWTDANYGYTF
v_gene: TRBV11-2
j_gene: TRBJ1-2
abundance: once

CDR3aa: CSVVAASYEQYF
v_gene: TRBV29-1
j_gene: TRBJ2-7
abundance: once

CDR3aa: CASSLGASTDTQYF
v_gene: TRBV7-7
j_gene: TRBJ2-3
abundance: .

CDR3aa: CASSLTVDSPLHF
v_gene: TRBV7-9
j_gene: TRBJ1-6
abundance: .

CDR3aa: CASSVGRASGNTIYF
v_gene: TRBV28
j_gene: TRBJ1-3
abundance: .

CDR3aa: CASSGGTGNEKLFF
v_gene: TRBV5-1
j_gene: TRBJ1-4
abundance: .

CDR3aa: CASSVATSGLEQYF
v_gene: TRBV9
j_gene: TRBJ2-7
abundance: .

CDR3aa: CASNRGALNTGELFF
v_gene: TRBV19
j_gene: TRBJ2-2
abundance: .

CDR3aa: CASSPGQGMQNQPQHF
v_gene: TRBV18
j_gene: TRBJ1-5
abundance: few

CDR3aa: CASSLDQGFNEQYF
v_gene: TRBV7-6
j_gene: TRBJ2-7
abundance: .

CDR3aa: CASSLGTGTSTDTQYF
v_gene: TRBV11-3
j_gene: TRBJ2-3
abundance: .

CDR3aa: CASSPGRGRGNTIYF
v_gene: TRBV27
j_gene: TRBJ1-3
abundance: .

CDR3aa: CASSFRHPSYEQYF
v_gene: TRBV27
j_gene: TRBJ2-7
abundance: .

CDR3aa: CAWSVTAGGQNTEAFF
v_gene: TRBV30
j_gene: TRBJ1-1
abundance: .

CDR3aa: CASSLKRGFTGELFF
v_gene: TRBV6-5
j_gene: TRBJ2-2
abundance: .

CDR3aa: CASSVLPYNSPLHF
v_gene: TRBV9
j_gene: TRBJ1-6
abundance: .